The 28 T cell receptor beta chains in this list originate from one sample, sequenced in a study of identical twins. TCRdb recomputed calls from the 5' RACE reads with MiXCR, one row per CDR3 protein. The data contain 750,000 to 950,000 distinct CDR3 sequences, roughly an eighth of them singletons. The same sample was also used in a study of yellow fever vaccine responses in identical twins.

The source material was PBMCs. Receptor source: a woman between 18 and 30 years old in good health.

Comments on this clonotype: The germline gene is not matched at one end of the junction; a read error may be the cause. The genes are TRBV4-2 and TRBJ2-1, with unresolved D. CDR3 length: 15 amino acids. Germline V gene data show CDR1 as LGHNA and CDR2 as YNFKEQ. CDR3 in DNA: TGTGCCATCAGCCACGGGCCCCTCTGCTACAATGAGCAGTTCTTC. It is translated as CAISHGPLCYNEQFF.

The chain joins TRBV3-1 to TRBJ2-5, with D perhaps matching TRBD1 (6 bases). CDR1 and CDR2 (germline): LGHDT, YNNKEL (reference sequence). V shed 4 bases and J shed 5 bases, with 20 bases lying between them. This CDR3 has 16 amino acids. The CDR3 loop reads CASSRNGAVGAETQYF. CDR3 DNA: TGTGCCAGCAGCCGAAACGGGGCCGTGGGGGCGGAGACCCAGTACTTC.

The chain employs TRBV5-1 and TRBJ2-2; D may be TRBD2 (7 bases). CDR1 is SGHRS and CDR2 is YFSETQ in the germline V gene. The CDR3 has 16 amino acids. Deletions cut 4 bases from V and 4 bases from J, with 17 bases between. The CDR3 nucleotides read TGCGCCAGCAGCCCCGGAGGGGGGGACGCCACCGGGGAGCTGTTTTTT. Amino acid sequence: CASSPGGGDATGELFF.

This clonotype was seen a handful of times. V and J are TRBV20-1 and TRBJ2-7; 7 positions match TRBD1. The junction had 6 bases not matched to a gene; V was cut back by 6 bases and J by 4 bases. The CDR3 runs 12 residues. From germline, CDR1 is DFQATT and CDR2 SNEGSKA (reference sequence). As DNA, the CDR3 is TGCAGTGCATCCGGGACAGATTACGAGCAGTACGTC. This encodes CSASGTDYEQYV.

This chain links TRBV5-1 with TRBJ2-7, with D tentatively TRBD2 (5 bases). The CDR3 has 14 amino acids. Germline V gives CDR1 SGHRS, CDR2 YFSETQ. Trimming stripped 0 bases from V and 2 bases from J, with 9 bases between. CDR3 protein: CASSLGLSPYEQYF. In DNA form, the CDR3 reads TGCGCCAGCAGCTTGGGACTATCCCCCTACGAGCAGTACTTC. The entire variable domain, with the rest obtained from reference TRBV5-1 and TRBJ2-7, is as follows: KAGVTQTPRYLIKTRGQQVTLSCSPISGHRSVSWYQQTPGQGLQFLFEYFSETQRNKGNFPGRFSGRQFSNSRSEMNVSTLELGDSALYLCASSLGLSPYEQYFGPGTRLTVT.

This clonotype was detected a few times. V and J are TRBV28 and TRBJ1-1; D might be TRBD1 (5 bases). The germline V gene encodes CDR1 MDHEN and CDR2 SYDVKM. V lost 1 base and J 0 bases, leaving 9 bases between the germline ends. This CDR3 has 15 amino acids. The CDR3 sequence: CASSLSGGLNTEAFF. Written as DNA, the CDR3 is TGTGCCAGCAGTTTATCGGGGGGTCTGAACACTGAAGCTTTCTTT.

This clonotype was detected a few times. The V and J genes are TRBV28 and TRBJ2-1, with a tentative D call TRBD1 (5 bases). CDR1 is MDHEN, CDR2 SYDVKM, per germline. Trimming stripped 7 bases from V and 2 bases from J, with 12 bases between. The CDR3 runs to 14 residues. The CDR3 reads CASNPDRTYNEQFF. CDR3 sequence (DNA): TGTGCCAGCAACCCCGACAGAACCTACAATGAGCAGTTCTTC.

This clonotype has more than one count but fewer than ten. This chain uses TRBV12-5 with TRBJ2-3; 9 positions match TRBD2. Germline CDR1 and CDR2: LGHNT and FRNRAP. J was trimmed by 3 bases and V by 3 bases; bases with no gene match: 4. The CDR3 runs to 15 residues. CDR3 nucleotide sequence: TGTGCTAGTGGTTTTATAGCGGGAGAGACAGATACGCAGTATTTT. It yields the protein CASGFIAGETDTQYF. Full variable domain (remainder filled in from reference TRBV12-5 and TRBJ2-3): DARVTQTPRHKVTEMGQEVTMRCQPILGHNTVFWYRQTMMQGLELLAYFRNRAPLDDSGMPKDRFSAEMPDATLATLKIQPSEPRDSAVYFCASGFIAGETDTQYFGPGTRLTVL.

In its sample, this clonotype was seen many times. J is TRBJ1-3 and V is TRBV2; D call uncertain. CDR1 and CDR2 (germline): SNHLY, FYNNEI. The germline V and J ends were trimmed by 7 bases and 0 bases, with 16 bases remaining between them. This CDR3 has 16 residues. The CDR3 sequence: CASTPLAQSSGNTIYF. DNA for the CDR3: TGTGCCAGCACCCCCTTGGCGCAGAGCTCTGGAAACACCATATATTTT. Variable domain in full (rest from reference TRBV2 and TRBJ1-3): EPEVTQTPSHQVTQMGQEVILRCVPISNHLYFYWYRQILGQKVEFLVSFYNNEISEKSEIFDDQFSVERPDGSNFTLKIRSTKLEDSAMYFCASTPLAQSSGNTIYFGEGSWLTVV.

The chain links TRBV29-1 to TRBJ2-1; 10 positions agree with TRBD2. V shed 0 bases and J 4 bases; nucleotides not matched to a gene: 15. This CDR3 spans 19 amino acids. Germline V gene data show CDR1 as SQVTM and CDR2 as ANQGSEA. The DNA of the CDR3 is TGCAGCGTTGAAGAACCCAGCTCCACTAGCGGGAAAGTTTACAATGAGCAGTTCTTC. As protein: CSVEEPSSTSGKVYNEQFF.

V and J are TRBV9 and TRBJ2-6; D gene unclear. The CDR3 sequence is 14 residues long. Trimming stripped 6 bases from V and 0 bases from J, with 7 bases between. Looked up from germline, CDR1 is SGDLS and CDR2 is YYNGEE. In DNA, the CDR3 is TGTGCCAGCACCCAGGACTCTGGGGCCAACGTCCTGACTTTC. Translation gives CASTQDSGANVLTF.

This clonotype was recorded a few times. The chain links TRBV29-1 to TRBJ2-1; D possibly matches TRBD1 or TRBD2 (5 bases each). Trimming removed 5 bases at V and 7 bases at J, with 12 bases between. CDR1 and CDR2 (germline): SQVTM, ANQGSEA. The CDR3 is made up of 12 amino acids. The CDR3 nucleotides read TGCAGCGTTCATTGGGGGATGAATGAGCAGTTCTTC. Amino acids: CSVHWGMNEQFF.

There are many counts of this clonotype. The chain uses TRBV7-9 and TRBJ1-6; D call uncertain. Germline-derived CDR1 and CDR2 are SEHNR and FQNEAQ (reference sequence). The CDR3 runs to 16 residues. The V end lost 5 bases, the J end lost 6 bases, and 17 bases lay between the germline ends. The CDR3 sequence is CASSPGPDRSNSPLHF. CDR3 nucleotides: TGTGCCAGCAGCCCCGGTCCCGATAGATCTAATTCACCCCTCCACTTT.

This clonotype has more than one count but fewer than ten. In nucleotides, the CDR3 is TGCAGCGCTGGGGGGGGAGTGGGTAGCACTGAAGCTTTCTTT. Amino acids: CSAGGGVGSTEAFF. The chain employs TRBV29-1 and TRBJ1-1; TRBD1 is a possible D gene (5 bases). Trimming took 7 bases from V and 4 from J, leaving 19 bases between them. This CDR3 has 14 amino acids. The germline CDR1 and CDR2 sequences are SQVTM and ANQGSEA. Full variable domain (rest looked up from reference TRBV29-1 and TRBJ1-1): SAVISQKPSRDICQRGTSLTIQCQVDSQVTMMFWYRQQPGQSLTLIATANQGSEATYESGFVIDKFPISRPNLTFSTLTVSNMSPEDSSIYLCSAGGGVGSTEAFFGQGTRLTVV.

In this sample, this clonotype turned up a few times. V gene TRBV27 combines with J gene TRBJ1-4; TRBD1 might be the D (5 bases). The CDR3 totals 14 residues. Looked up from germline, CDR1 is MNHEY and CDR2 is SMNVEV (reference sequence). Trimming took 10 bases from V and 5 from J, leaving 17 bases between them. The CDR3: CAKPSPGPNEKLFF. The DNA of the CDR3 is TGTGCCAAACCTAGCCCGGGACCAAATGAAAAACTGTTTTTT.

This sequence joins TRBV25-1 and TRBJ2-3, with TRBD1 matching 7 bases. V lost 5 bases and J lost 2; bases outside the gene matches: 10. The CDR3 contains 16 residues. Germline V gives CDR1 MGHDK, CDR2 SYGVNS. The chain's CDR3 is CASSPPQGSDTDTQYF. Here the CDR3 DNA reads TGTGCCAGCAGTCCCCCACAGGGGTCCGACACAGATACGCAGTATTTT.

This clonotype was observed a few times. The chain combines TRBV12-3 or TRBV12-4 with TRBJ2-5, with a possible D match to TRBD1 (5 bases). The V end lost 7 bases, the J end lost 1 base, and 10 bases lay between the germline ends. CDR3 length: 13 amino acids. CDR3: CASTWTLQETQYF. The CDR3 DNA is TGTGCCAGCACCTGGACACTCCAAGAGACCCAGTACTTC.

This clonotype was observed a handful of times. The chain uses TRBV14 and TRBJ2-7; D is undetermined. The V end lost 0 bases, the J end lost 0 bases, and 12 bases lay between the germline ends. Germline CDR1 SGHDN, CDR2 FVKESK. CDR3 length: 16 residues. The CDR3 bases are TGTGCCAGCAGCCAAGATACCAGCAGGAGCTCCTACGAGCAGTACTTC. Translating it yields CASSQDTSRSSYEQYF.

This clonotype was seen ten or more times. Relative to the germline gene, one junction end is altered; a read error may explain this. This chain links TRBV7-9 with TRBJ1-1, with D perhaps matching TRBD1 (5 bases). Germline assignment: CDR1 SEHNR and CDR2 FQNEAQ (reference sequence). The length of the CDR3 is 12 residues. CDR3 residues: CASSLGGSEAFF. CDR3 coding DNA: TGCGCCAGCAGCTTGGGGGGTTCTGAAGCTTTCTTT.

The chain joins TRBV6-1 to TRBJ1-1; D remains ambiguous. CDR3 length: 12 residues. The germline gives CDR1 MNHNS, CDR2 SASEGT. Between the trimmed V and J ends, which lost 8 bases and 3 bases, there was a span of 10 bases. The CDR3 nucleotides are TGTGCCAGCGGAGTGGGGTACACTGAAGCTTTCTTT. Translating gives CASGVGYTEAFF.

This clonotype has a handful of counts. The chain employs TRBV9 and TRBJ2-1; 10 bases agree with TRBD2. The CDR3 is 16 residues long. CDR1 is SGDLS, CDR2 YYNGEE, per germline. The trim removed 4 bases at V and 9 bases at J, leaving 13 bases unmatched. DNA of the CDR3: TGTGCCAGCAGCCCGCCCCCGGGACTAGCGATGGGTGAGCAGTTCTTC. Amino acid sequence: CASSPPPGLAMGEQFF.

In its sample, this clonotype was seen a few times. The chain uses TRBV19 and TRBJ2-1; 7 bases are a match to TRBD2. The CDR3 sequence is 17 residues long. Germline V gene lookup returns CDR1 LNHDA and CDR2 SQIVND (reference sequence). V lost 5 bases to trimming and J lost 4 bases; unmatched junction nucleotides: 14. The CDR3 sequence is CASSGGSSGEIYNEQFF. The DNA of the CDR3 is TGTGCCAGTAGTGGGGGTTCTAGCGGAGAGATTTACAATGAGCAGTTCTTC. Supplemented by reference TRBV19 and TRBJ2-1, the full variable domain reads DGGITQSPKYLFRKEGQNVTLSCEQNLNHDAMYWYRQDPGQGLRLIYYSQIVNDFQKGDIAEGYSVSREKKESFPLTVTSAQKNPTAFYLCASSGGSSGEIYNEQFFGPGTRLTVL.

This clonotype was counted ten times or more. The V gene is TRBV12-3 or TRBV12-4, the J gene TRBJ1-5, with 8 bases matching TRBD1. V lost 7 bases to trimming and J lost 4 bases; unmatched junction nucleotides: 6. This CDR3 contains 14 residues. CDR3 protein: CASTPDRANQPQHF. The DNA of the CDR3 is TGTGCCAGCACCCCGGACAGGGCGAATCAGCCCCAGCATTTT.

V is TRBV20-1 and J is TRBJ1-4, with TRBD1 matching over 8 bases. This CDR3 contains 15 residues. V was clipped by 0 bases and J by 8 bases; unmatched bases: 8. Germline loops: CDR1 DFQATT, CDR2 SNEGSKA (reference sequence). The CDR3 spells CSARDFGRGQEKLFF. As DNA, the CDR3 is TGCAGTGCTAGAGATTTTGGCAGGGGGCAGGAAAAACTGTTTTTT.

V usage is TRBV7-8 and J usage is TRBJ2-7; D is perhaps TRBD1 (6 bases). Germline V gene sequence: CDR1 SGHVS, CDR2 FQNEAQ. This CDR3 is 18 amino acids long. Trimming removed 2 bases from V and 2 bases from J, with 22 bases in between. In nucleotides, the CDR3 is TGTGCCAGCAGCTTATCCGCTGGCCGGGACACAAAAACCTACGAGCAGTACGTC. Amino acid sequence: CASSLSAGRDTKTYEQYV.

The chain carries TRBV6-2 or TRBV6-3 and TRBJ2-2; no definite D call. The length of the CDR3 is 14 residues. V was clipped by 4 bases and J by 5 bases, with 11 bases between them. Germline values: CDR1 MNHEY, CDR2 SVGEGT. CDR3 bases: TGTGCCAGCAGTTCGTGGATCGAGACCGGGGAGCTGTTTTTT. Translating it yields CASSSWIETGELFF.

This clonotype came up a few times. DNA of the CDR3: TGTGCCAGCAGGGAGGGTAATGAAAAACTGTTTTTT. Protein: CASREGNEKLFF. The chain uses TRBV6-1 and TRBJ1-4; D not certain. Germline V CDR1 and CDR2: MNHNS, SASEGT. The germline V and J ends were trimmed by 6 bases and 4 bases, with 6 bases remaining between them. CDR3 length equals 12 residues.

This clonotype was observed a handful of times. The chain links TRBV19 to TRBJ2-7; 7 bases agree with TRBD1. Per germline, CDR1 LNHDA and CDR2 SQIVND (reference sequence). CDR3 size: 14 residues. The trim removed 2 bases at V and 3 bases at J, leaving 4 bases unmatched. The CDR3 DNA follows: TGTGCCAGTAGTATACCGGGACAGAACTACGAGCAGTACGTC. Residues: CASSIPGQNYEQYV.